This T cell receptor (beta chain) appears in the sequencing data of a study of control samples from healthy donors and cancer patients. Germline loops: CDR1 SGDLS, CDR2 YYNGEE. J gave up 3 bases and V 3 bases, and 8 bases lay outside the gene matches. CDR3 length: 17 residues. Generated by immunoSEQ multiplex PCR, the TCRdb table keeps only in-frame clones and is missing some. The sample contains roughly 130,000 clones, over 85% of which appear only once. Sequencing used blood. The chain is built from TRBV9 and TRBJ2-3; 12 positions match TRBD1. The sequence came from a man aged 25 to 40 in good health. Written as DNA, the CDR3 is TGTGCCAGCAGCGCAAGACCGGGACAGGGGGCTACAGATACGCAGTATTTT. Its translation: CASSARPGQGATDTQYF.